This record looks at one T cell receptor beta chain sequence and its context. Its antigen remains unidentified. The sample belongs to a study of shared clonotypes between healthy human individuals. Points from the study as a whole: Relative to memory subsets, naive subsets generally showed larger estimated richness. Between a handful of donors, naive CD4 clonotypes were shared at a level of about 5%.

Sequencing used immunoSEQ multiplex PCR; TCRdb keeps in-frame clones, though not all of them. In the table there are 650,000 to 700,000 clones, roughly 91% of which are singletons. The V gene lost 5 bases and the J gene lost 4 bases, with 11 bases spanning the gap. The CDR3 is made up of 13 amino acids. CDR1 is MRHNA and CDR2 is SNTAGT in the germline V gene. The receptor was isolated from a man in his late teens or twenties in good health. Some clones in this sample may be carry-over from other donors' samples. The sample was memory CD8+ T cells from PBMCs. Subset given: CD45RO+ cells pooled with CCR7-negative TemRA cells. The chain has TRBV6-4 and TRBJ1-1, with D maybe TRBD1 (5 bases). The DNA of the CDR3 is TGTGCCAGCAGTTTGGGGGTAGGCACTGAAGCTTTCTTT. Its translation: CASSLGVGTEAFF.